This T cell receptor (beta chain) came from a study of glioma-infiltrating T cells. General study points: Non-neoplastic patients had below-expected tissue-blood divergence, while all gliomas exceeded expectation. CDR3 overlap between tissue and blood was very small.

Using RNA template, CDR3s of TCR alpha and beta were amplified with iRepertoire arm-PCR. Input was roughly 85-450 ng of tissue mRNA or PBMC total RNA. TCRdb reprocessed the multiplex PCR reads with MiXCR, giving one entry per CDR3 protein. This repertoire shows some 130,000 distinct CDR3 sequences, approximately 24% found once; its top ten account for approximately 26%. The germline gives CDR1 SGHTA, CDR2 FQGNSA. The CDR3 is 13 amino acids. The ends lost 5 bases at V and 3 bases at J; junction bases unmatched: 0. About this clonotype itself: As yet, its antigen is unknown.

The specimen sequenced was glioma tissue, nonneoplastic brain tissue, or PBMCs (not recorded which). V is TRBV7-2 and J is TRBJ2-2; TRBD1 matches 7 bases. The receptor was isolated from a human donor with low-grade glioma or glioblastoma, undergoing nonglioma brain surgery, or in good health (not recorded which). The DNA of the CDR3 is TGTGCCAGCAGCGACAGGGACACCGGGGAGCTGTTTTTT. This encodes CASSDRDTGELFF. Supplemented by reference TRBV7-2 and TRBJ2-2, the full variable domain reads GAGVSQSPSNKVTEKGKDVELRCDPISGHTALYWYRQSLGQGLEFLIYFQGNSAPDKSGLPSDRFSAERTGGSVSTLTIQRTQQEDSAVYLCASSDRDTGELFFGEGSRLTVL.